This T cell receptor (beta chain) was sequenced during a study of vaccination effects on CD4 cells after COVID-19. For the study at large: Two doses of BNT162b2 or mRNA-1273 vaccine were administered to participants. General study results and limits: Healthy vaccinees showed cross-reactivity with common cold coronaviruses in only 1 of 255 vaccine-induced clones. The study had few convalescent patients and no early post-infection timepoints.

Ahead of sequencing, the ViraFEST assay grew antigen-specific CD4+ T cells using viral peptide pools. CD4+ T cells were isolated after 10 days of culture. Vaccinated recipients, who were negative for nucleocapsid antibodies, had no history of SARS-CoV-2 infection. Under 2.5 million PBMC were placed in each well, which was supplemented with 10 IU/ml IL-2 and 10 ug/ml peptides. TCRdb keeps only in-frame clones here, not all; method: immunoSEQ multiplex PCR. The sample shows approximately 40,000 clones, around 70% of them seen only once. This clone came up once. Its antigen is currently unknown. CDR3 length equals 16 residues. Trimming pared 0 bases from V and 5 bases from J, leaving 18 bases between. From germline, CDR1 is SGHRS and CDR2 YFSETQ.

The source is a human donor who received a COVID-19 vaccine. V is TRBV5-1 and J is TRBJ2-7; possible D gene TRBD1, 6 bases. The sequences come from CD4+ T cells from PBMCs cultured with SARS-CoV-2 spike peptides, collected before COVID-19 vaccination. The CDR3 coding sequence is TGCGCCAGCAGCTTGGGCTCGGGACAAAGGTTCAACGAGCAGTACTTC. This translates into CASSLGSGQRFNEQYF.